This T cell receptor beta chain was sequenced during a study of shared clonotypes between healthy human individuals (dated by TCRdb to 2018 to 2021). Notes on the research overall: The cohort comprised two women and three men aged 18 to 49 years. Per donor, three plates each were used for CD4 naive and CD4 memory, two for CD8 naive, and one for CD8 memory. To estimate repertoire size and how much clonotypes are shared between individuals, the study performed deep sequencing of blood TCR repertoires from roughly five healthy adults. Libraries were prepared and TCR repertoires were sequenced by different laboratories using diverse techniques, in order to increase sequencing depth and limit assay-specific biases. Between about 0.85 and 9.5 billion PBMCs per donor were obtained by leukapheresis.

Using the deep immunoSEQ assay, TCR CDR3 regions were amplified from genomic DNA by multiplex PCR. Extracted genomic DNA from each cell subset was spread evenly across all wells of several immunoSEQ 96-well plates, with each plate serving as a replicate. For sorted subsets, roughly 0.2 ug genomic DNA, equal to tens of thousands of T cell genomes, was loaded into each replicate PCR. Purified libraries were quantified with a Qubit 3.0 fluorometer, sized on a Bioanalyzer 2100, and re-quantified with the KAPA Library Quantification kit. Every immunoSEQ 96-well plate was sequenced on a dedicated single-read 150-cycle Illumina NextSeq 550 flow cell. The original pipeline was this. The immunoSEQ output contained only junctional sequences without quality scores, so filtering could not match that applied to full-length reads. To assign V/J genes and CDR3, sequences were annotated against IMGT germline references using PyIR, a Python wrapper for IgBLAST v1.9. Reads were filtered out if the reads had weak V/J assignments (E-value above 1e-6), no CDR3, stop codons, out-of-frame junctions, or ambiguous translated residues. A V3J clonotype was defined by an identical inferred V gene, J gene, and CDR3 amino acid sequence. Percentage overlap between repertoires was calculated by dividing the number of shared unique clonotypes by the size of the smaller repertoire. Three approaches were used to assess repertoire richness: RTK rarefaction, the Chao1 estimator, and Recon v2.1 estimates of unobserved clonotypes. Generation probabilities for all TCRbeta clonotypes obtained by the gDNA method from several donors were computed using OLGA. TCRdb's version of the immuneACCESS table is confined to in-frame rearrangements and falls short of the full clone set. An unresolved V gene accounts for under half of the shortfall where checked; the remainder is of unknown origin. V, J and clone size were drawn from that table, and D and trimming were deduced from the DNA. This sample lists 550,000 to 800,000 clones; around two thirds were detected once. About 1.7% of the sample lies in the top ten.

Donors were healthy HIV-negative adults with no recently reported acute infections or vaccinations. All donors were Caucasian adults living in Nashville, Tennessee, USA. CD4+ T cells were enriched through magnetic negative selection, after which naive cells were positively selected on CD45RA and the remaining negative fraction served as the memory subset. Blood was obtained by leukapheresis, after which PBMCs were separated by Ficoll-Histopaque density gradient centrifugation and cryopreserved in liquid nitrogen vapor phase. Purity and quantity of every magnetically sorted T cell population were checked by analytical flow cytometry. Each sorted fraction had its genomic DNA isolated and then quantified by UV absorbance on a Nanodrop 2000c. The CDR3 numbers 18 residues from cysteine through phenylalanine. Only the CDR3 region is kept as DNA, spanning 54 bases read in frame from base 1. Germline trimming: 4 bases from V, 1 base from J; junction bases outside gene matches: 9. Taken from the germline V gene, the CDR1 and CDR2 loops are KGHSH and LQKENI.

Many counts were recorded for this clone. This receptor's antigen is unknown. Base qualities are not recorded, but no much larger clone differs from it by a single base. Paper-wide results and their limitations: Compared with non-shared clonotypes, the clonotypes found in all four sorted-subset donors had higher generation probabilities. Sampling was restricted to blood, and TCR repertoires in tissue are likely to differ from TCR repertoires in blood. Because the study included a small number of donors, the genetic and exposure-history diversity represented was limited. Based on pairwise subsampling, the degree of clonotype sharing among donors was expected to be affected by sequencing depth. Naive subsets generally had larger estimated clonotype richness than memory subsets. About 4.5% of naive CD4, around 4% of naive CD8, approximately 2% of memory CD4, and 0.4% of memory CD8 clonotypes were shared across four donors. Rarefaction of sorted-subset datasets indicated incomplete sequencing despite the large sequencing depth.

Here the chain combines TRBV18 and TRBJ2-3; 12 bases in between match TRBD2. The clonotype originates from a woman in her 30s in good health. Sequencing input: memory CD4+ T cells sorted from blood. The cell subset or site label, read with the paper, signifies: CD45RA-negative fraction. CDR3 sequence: CASSLTSGRIQRTDTQYF. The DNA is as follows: TGTGCCAGCTCACTCACTAGCGGGAGGATTCAACGCACAGATACGCAGTATTTT.